Sequencing of this TCR beta chain was carried out in a study of CD8 T cells in ankylosing spondylitis. Study-wide findings and caveats: A CD8+ phenotype characterized the disease-linked clones, which were relatively rare in peripheral blood.

Of note for this clonotype: What it binds is not known. Given a much more abundant clone one base away, this may be a read error.

V lost 11 bases and J lost 6; bases outside the gene matches: 15. This CDR3 is 15 amino acids long. Germline loops: CDR1 MNHEY, CDR2 SVGEGT. MiXCR, applied by TCRdb to the 5' RACE reads, yields one record per CDR3 protein. The sample has 200,000 to 300,000 distinct CDR3 sequences, around 7.8% seen once; the top ten hold 6.5% to 7%. V is TRBV6-2 or TRBV6-3 and J is TRBJ2-3, with 9 bases lining up with TRBD2. The receptor was derived from a male donor with ankylosing spondylitis or in good health (not recorded which). Material: blood, either unsorted or a sorted T cell fraction (not recorded which). The CDR3: CACGYGGRESDTQYF. For the CDR3, the DNA is TGTGCCTGCGGTTATGGCGGGAGGGAGAGTGATACGCAGTATTTT.